This T cell receptor beta chain was recorded in a study of cytomegalovirus exposure and HLA in healthy donors. On the study more broadly: Previous work identified roughly 120 million unique TCR beta sequences from roughly 170 million T cells.

Study findings and constraints: In an earlier analysis, productive rearrangement rates for most beta V segments clustered near 87% or 30%. Association of a missense DCLRE1C variant with TCR beta V- and J-gene trimming was reported in a later analysis.

PCR was performed using 60 Vbeta and 13 Jbeta primers. TCRdb keeps only in-frame clones here, not all; method: immunoSEQ multiplex PCR. The data hold tens of thousands of clones, with 82% observed a single time. Comment on this clone: Its specificity is unknown.

CDR3 length: 10 residues. V lost 1 base to trimming and J lost 11 bases, with 5 bases between them. The germline gives CDR1 SGHTA, CDR2 FQGNSA. The TCR originated in a man aged 50 to 59 in good health and CMV-seronegative. The J gene is TRBJ2-5, the V gene TRBV7-2, with D unresolved. The sample taken for sequencing was PBMCs. CDR3 sequence: CASSLVRQYF. CDR3 bases: TGTGCCAGCAGCTTAGTGAGGCAGTACTTC.